The 10 T cell receptor beta chains reported below all come from one sample, sequenced in a study of cytomegalovirus exposure and HLA in healthy donors. It was with 60 Vbeta and 13 Jbeta primers that the PCR ran. Using immunoSEQ multiplex PCR, the repertoire was profiled, and TCRdb retains in-frame clones only, with some absent. Of over 150,000 clones in the sample, over 65% were seen once. The sample consisted of PBMCs. The receptors shown here come from a woman aged 55-70 years in good health and CMV-seropositive.

The chain employs TRBV30 and TRBJ2-5, with 12 bases fitting TRBD2. The better agreement between TRBJ2-7 and the DNA end casts doubt on the J call. The CDR3 has 16 residues. Germline V CDR1 and CDR2: GTSNPN, SVGIG (reference sequence). The DNA of the CDR3 is TGTGCCTGTCACGGACTAGCGGGGTACCCCTCCTACGAGCAGTACTTC. Protein sequence: CACHGLAGYPSYEQYF.

V gene TRBV6-4 combines with J gene TRBJ2-1, with 9 nucleotides matching TRBD1. The CDR3 totals 16 residues. Trimming cost V 5 bases and J 2 bases; bases outside gene matches: 7. Per germline, CDR1 MRHNA and CDR2 SNTAGT. The CDR3, as DNA: TGTGCCAGCAGTCGGGACAGGGAACCCACCTACAATGAGCAGTTCTTC. As protein: CASSRDREPTYNEQFF.

The chain uses TRBV30 and TRBJ1-1; D gene ambiguous. This CDR3 is built from 13 residues. Germline lookup yields CDR1 GTSNPN and CDR2 SVGIG (reference sequence). V was pared by 0 bases and J by 1 base, with 6 bases between. The CDR3 DNA reads as TGTGCCTGGAGTGTACATGCGAACACTGAAGCTTTCTTT. It specifies CAWSVHANTEAFF.

This clone was observed a few times. This chain uses TRBV2 with TRBJ2-2; D uncertain. The CDR3 runs to 13 residues. Germline V lookup: CDR1 SNHLY, CDR2 FYNNEI. V dropped 7 bases and J dropped 6 bases, with 12 bases sitting between them. The chain's CDR3 is CASNIRVPGELFF. The DNA of the CDR3 is TGTGCCAGCAATATACGGGTCCCCGGGGAGCTGTTTTTT.

The rearrangement uses TRBV5-1 and TRBJ1-6, with TRBD1 as a possible D gene (6 bases). The CDR3 runs 15 residues. Germline V gene lookup returns CDR1 SGHRS and CDR2 YFSETQ. V was shortened by 0 bases and J by 9 bases, with 13 bases between the two germline ends. The CDR3: CASSLDRARGSPLHF. The CDR3 nucleotides read TGCGCCAGCAGCTTGGACAGGGCCAGGGGTTCACCCCTCCACTTT.

The V gene is TRBV15, the J gene TRBJ2-6, with TRBD1 as a possible D gene (6 bases). Between the trimmed V and J ends, which lost 0 bases and 2 bases, there was a span of 14 bases. The length of the CDR3 is 18 residues. Germline loops: CDR1 LNHNV, CDR2 YYDKDF (reference sequence). The CDR3 nucleotides are TGTGCCACCAGCAGAGAGCACAGGGTAGGGGCTGGGGCCAACGTCCTGACTTTC. It yields the protein CATSREHRVGAGANVLTF. Using reference TRBV15 and TRBJ2-6 for the parts outside the CDR3, the full variable domain is DAMVIQNPRYQVTQFGKPVTLSCSQTLNHNVMYWYQQKSSQAPKLLFHYYDKDFNNEADTPDNFQSRRPNTSFCFLDIRSPGLGDTAMYLCATSREHRVGAGANVLTFGAGSRLTVL.

The chain recombines TRBV4-1 with TRBJ1-4; D remains unclear. Trimming cost V 1 base and J 4 bases, with 10 bases left between them. The germline CDR1 and CDR2 sequences are MGHRA and YSYEKL. The CDR3 consists of 15 residues. CDR3 coding DNA: TGCGCCAGCAGCCAAGTACCGAGTCATAATGAAAAACTGTTTTTT. Translation gives CASSQVPSHNEKLFF.

The chain uses TRBV5-4 and TRBJ2-6; 7 bases fit TRBD2. J gave up 0 bases and V 0 bases, and 9 bases lay outside the gene matches. CDR1 is SGHNT, CDR2 YYREEE, per germline (reference sequence). The length of the CDR3 is 19 residues. In DNA, the CDR3 is TGTGCCAGCAGCTTGGAACTTGGGGGGGTAAACTCTGGGGCCAACGTCCTGACTTTC. Residues: CASSLELGGVNSGANVLTF. The full variable domain, with the rest looked up from reference TRBV5-4 and TRBJ2-6, is ETGVTQSPTHLIKTRGQQVTLRCSSQSGHNTVSWYQQALGQGPQFIFQYYREEENGRGNFPPRFSGLQFPNYSSELNVNALELDDSALYLCASSLELGGVNSGANVLTFGAGSRLTVL.

This clone was counted only a few times. The V and J genes are TRBV27 and TRBJ2-7; tentative D call: TRBD2 (5 bases). Germline V gene lookup returns CDR1 MNHEY and CDR2 SMNVEV (reference sequence). V gave up 0 bases and J gave up 2 bases, with 17 bases separating them. This CDR3 spans 17 amino acids. DNA for the CDR3: TGTGCCAGCAGTTTATCGATTCGGCGGGCAGCAGCCTACGAGCAGTACTTC. This sequence encodes CASSLSIRRAAAYEQYF.

This chain joins TRBV9 and TRBJ2-5, with TRBD2 matching 7 bases. The CDR3 loop spans 14 amino acids. V lost 4 bases to trimming and J lost 5 bases; unmatched junction nucleotides: 8. The germline V gene has CDR1 SGDLS and CDR2 YYNGEE. The CDR3, as DNA: TGTGCCAGCAGCCGCGGGGGAGTGGATGAGACCCAGTACTTC. Encoded protein: CASSRGGVDETQYF.